The T cell receptor (beta chain) described here comes from a study of blood T cells in healthy people across ages. Whole-study results and caveats: TCR beta diversity, measured per million T cells, fell in a roughly linear way with age.

Germline V gene data show CDR1 as MDHEN and CDR2 as SYDVKM. V shed 5 bases and J 14 bases; nucleotides not matched to a gene: 17. The CDR3 runs to 15 residues. Regarding this clonotype: Its target is not known.

For the second PCR, which ran for about 6 to 12 cycles, a sample-barcoded 5' primer and a J-beta primer mix were used. A single record per CDR3 protein comes from TCRdb applying MiXCR to the 5' RACE reads. Among over a million distinct CDR3 sequences listed, 40% to 50% were seen once. The rearrangement uses TRBV28 and TRBJ2-1; 8 nucleotides line up with TRBD2. Source material: blood. This sequence was found in a woman between 55 and 75 years old in good health. CDR3 sequence reads: CASSVNLAGRSEEFF. The CDR3 DNA sequence: TGTGCCAGCAGTGTCAATCTAGCGGGCCGATCGGAGGAGTTCTTC. Together with reference TRBV28 and TRBJ2-1, the CDR3 gives the full variable domain: DVKVTQSSRYLVKRTGEKVFLECVQDMDHENMFWYRQDPGLGLRLIYFSYDVKMKEKGDIPEGYSVSREKKERFSLILESASTNQTSMYLCASSVNLAGRSEEFFGPGTRLTVL.